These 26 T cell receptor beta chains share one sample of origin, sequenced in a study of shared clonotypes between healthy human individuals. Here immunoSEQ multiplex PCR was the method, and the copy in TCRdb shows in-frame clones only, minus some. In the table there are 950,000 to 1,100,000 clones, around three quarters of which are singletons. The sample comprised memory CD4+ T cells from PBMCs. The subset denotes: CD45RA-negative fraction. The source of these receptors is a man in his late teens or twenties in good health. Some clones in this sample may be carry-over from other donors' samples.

The CDR3 nucleotides read TGTGCCAGCAGCCATAGAGTCGGGACAAACGAGCAGTACTTC. Translation gives CASSHRVGTNEQYF. This sequence joins TRBV5-5 and TRBJ2-7, with D perhaps matching TRBD1 (6 bases). Deletions cut 4 bases from V and 5 bases from J, with 16 bases between. Germline CDR1 is SGHKS and CDR2 is YYEKEE (reference sequence). This CDR3 has 14 amino acids.

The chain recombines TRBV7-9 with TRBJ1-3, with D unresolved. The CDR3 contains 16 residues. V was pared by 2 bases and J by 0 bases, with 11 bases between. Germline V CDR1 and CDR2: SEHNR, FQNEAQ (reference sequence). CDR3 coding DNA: TGTGCCAGCAGCTTAATGTGGGCCAGCTCTGGAAACACCATATATTTT. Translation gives CASSLMWASSGNTIYF.

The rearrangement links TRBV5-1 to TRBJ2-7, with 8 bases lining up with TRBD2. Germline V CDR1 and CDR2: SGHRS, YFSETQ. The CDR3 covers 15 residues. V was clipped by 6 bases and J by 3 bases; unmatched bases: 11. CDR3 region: CASTPGDSGSYEQYF. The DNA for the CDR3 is TGCGCCAGCACCCCAGGAGACAGCGGGAGCTACGAGCAGTACTTC.

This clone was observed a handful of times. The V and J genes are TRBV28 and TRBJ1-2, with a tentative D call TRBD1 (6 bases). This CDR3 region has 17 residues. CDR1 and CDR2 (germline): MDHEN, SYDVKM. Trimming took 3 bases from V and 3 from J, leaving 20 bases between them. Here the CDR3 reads CASSFSPGSPGDYGYTF. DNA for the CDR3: TGTGCCAGCAGTTTTTCCCCCGGGTCTCCAGGGGACTATGGCTACACCTTC.

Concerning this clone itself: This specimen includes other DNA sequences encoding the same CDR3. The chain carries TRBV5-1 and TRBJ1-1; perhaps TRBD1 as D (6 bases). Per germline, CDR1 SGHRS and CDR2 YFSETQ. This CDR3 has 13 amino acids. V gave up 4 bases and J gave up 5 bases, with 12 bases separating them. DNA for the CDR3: TGCGCCAGCAGCACGGACAGAGGAACTGAAGCTTTCTTT. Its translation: CASSTDRGTEAFF.

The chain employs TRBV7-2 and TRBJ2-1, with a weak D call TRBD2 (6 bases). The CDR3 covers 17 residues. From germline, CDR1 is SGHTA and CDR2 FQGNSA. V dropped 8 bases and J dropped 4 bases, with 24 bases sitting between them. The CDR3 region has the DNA TGTGCCAGCGGCACTCCCCTTACAGGAGGGCCTTACAATGAGCAGTTCTTC. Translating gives CASGTPLTGGPYNEQFF.

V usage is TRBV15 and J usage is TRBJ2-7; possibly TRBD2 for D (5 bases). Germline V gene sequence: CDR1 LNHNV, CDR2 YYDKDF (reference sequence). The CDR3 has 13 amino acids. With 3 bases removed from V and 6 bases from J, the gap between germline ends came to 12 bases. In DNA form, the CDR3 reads TGTGCCACCAGCAGGGCCGCTCGGGGCGAGCAGTACTTC. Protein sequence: CATSRAARGEQYF.

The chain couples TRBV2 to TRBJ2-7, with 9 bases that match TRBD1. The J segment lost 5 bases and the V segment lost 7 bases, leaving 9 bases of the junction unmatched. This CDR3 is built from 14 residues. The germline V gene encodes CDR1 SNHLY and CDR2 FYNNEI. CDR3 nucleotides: TGTGCCAGCACGTTACAGGGGGCGCAGAACGAGCAGTACTTC. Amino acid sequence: CASTLQGAQNEQYF.

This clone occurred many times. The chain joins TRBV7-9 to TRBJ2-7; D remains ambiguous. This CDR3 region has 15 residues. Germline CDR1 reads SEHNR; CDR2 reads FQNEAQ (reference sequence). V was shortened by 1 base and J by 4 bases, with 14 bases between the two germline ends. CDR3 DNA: TGTGCCAGCAGCTTAGGCAGTTCCATAATATACGAGCAGTACTTC. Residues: CASSLGSSIIYEQYF.

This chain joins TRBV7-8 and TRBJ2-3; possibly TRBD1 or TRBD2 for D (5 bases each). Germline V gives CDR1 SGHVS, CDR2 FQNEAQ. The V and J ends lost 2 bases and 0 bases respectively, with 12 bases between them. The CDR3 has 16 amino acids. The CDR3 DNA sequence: TGTGCCAGCAGCTTACGTTCGGGACGGAGCACAGATACGCAGTATTTT. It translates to CASSLRSGRSTDTQYF.

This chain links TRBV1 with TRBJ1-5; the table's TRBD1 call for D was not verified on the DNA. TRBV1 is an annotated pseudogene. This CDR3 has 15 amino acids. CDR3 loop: CTSSLGTGVNQPQHF. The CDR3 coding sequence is TGCACCAGCAGCCTTGGGACAGGGGTCAATCAGCCCCAGCATTTT.

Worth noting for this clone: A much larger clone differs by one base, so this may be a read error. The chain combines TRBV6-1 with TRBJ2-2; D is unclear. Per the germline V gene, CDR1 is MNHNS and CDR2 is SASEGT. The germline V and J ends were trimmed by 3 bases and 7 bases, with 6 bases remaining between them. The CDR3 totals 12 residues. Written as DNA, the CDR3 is TGTGCCAGCAGTGAGAGTGGCGGGGAGCTGTTTTTT. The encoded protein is CASSESGGELFF.

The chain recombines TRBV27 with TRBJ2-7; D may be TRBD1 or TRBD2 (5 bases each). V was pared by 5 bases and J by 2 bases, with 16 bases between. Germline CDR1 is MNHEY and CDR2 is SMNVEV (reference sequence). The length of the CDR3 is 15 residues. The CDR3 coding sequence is TGTGCCAGCAGTCCAGAGGGAGTGGGGGCCTACGAGCAGTACTTC. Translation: CASSPEGVGAYEQYF.

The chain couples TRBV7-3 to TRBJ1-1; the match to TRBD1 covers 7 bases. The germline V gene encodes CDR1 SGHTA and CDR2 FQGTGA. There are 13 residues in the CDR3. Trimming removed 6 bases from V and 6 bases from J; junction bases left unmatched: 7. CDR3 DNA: TGTGCCAGCAGTCAGACAGGGCTCCCTGAAGCTTTCTTT. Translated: CASSQTGLPEAFF.

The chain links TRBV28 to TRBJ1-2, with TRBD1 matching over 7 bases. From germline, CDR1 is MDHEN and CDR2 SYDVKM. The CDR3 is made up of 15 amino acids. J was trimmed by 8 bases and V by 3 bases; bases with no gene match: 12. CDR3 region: CASSFANDRAGGYTF. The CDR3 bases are TGTGCCAGCAGTTTTGCCAACGACAGGGCGGGGGGCTACACCTTC.

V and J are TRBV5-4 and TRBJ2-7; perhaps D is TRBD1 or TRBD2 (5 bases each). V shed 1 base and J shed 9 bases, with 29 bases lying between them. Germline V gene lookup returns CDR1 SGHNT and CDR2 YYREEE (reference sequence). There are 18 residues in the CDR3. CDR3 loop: CASSLIGRQKKSKGGQYF. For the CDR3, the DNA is TGTGCCAGCAGCTTGATAGGACGACAGAAAAAGTCAAAAGGAGGGCAGTACTTC.

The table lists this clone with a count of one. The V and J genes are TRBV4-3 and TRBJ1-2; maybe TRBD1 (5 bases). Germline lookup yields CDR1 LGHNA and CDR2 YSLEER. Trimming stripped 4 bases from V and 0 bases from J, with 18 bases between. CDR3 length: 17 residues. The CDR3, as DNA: TGCGCCAGCAGCCCAAGTCCCCCGGCAGGGACTAACTATGGCTACACCTTC. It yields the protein CASSPSPPAGTNYGYTF.

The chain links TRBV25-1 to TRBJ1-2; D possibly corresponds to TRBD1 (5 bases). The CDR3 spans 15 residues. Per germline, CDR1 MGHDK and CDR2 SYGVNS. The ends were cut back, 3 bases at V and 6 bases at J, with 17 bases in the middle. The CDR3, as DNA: TGTGCCAGCAGTGATAGGGGCAGTATGGGGCATGGCTACACCTTC. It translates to CASSDRGSMGHGYTF.

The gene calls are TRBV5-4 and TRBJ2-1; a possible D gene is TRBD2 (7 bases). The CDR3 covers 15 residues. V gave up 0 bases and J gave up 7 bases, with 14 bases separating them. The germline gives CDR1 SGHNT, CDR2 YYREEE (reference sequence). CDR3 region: CASSLGGGGPNEQFF. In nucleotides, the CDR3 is TGTGCCAGCAGCTTGGGAGGGGGAGGGCCTAATGAGCAGTTCTTC.

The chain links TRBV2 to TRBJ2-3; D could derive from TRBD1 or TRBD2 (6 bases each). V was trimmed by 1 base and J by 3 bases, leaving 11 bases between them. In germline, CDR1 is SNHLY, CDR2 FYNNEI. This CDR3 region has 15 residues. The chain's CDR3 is CASSEGLGGTDTQYF. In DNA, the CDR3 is TGTGCCAGCAGTGAAGGTTTAGGGGGGACAGATACGCAGTATTTT.

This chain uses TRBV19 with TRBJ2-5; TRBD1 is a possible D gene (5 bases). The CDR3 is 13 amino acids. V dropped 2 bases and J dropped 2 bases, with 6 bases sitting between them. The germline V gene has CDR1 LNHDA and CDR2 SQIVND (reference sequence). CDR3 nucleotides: TGTGCCAGTAGTATACAGGGACAAGAGACCCAGTACTTC. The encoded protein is CASSIQGQETQYF.

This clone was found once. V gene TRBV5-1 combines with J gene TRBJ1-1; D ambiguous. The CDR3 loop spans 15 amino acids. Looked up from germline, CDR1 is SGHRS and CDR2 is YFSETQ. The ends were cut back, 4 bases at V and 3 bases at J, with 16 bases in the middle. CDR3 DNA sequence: TGCGCCAGCAGCCGGAGTGCGGTTGGAGACACTGAAGCTTTCTTT. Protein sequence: CASSRSAVGDTEAFF.

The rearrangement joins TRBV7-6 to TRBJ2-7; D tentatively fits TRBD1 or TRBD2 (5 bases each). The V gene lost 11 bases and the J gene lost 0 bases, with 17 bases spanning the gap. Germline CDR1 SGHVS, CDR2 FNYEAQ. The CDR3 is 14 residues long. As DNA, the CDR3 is TGTGCCGAACCCGACGAGGGGTTCTCCTACGAGCAGTACTTC. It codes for CAEPDEGFSYEQYF.

The CDR3, as DNA: TGCGCCAGCAGCTTACGGGGATTAGGGACTAATGAAAAACTGTTTTTT. Translating gives CASSLRGLGTNEKLFF. The chain is built from TRBV5-1 and TRBJ1-4; no definite D call. The CDR3 is made up of 16 amino acids. Germline V CDR1 and CDR2: SGHRS, YFSETQ. The V gene lost 2 bases and the J gene lost 2 bases, with 13 bases spanning the gap. Filled out from reference TRBV5-1 and TRBJ1-4, the complete variable domain reads KAGVTQTPRYLIKTRGQQVTLSCSPISGHRSVSWYQQTPGQGLQFLFEYFSETQRNKGNFPGRFSGRQFSNSRSEMNVSTLELGDSALYLCASSLRGLGTNEKLFFGSGTQLSVL.

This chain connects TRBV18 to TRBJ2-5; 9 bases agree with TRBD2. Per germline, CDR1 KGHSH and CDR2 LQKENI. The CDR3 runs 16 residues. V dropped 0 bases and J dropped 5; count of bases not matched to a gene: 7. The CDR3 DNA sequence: TGTGCCAGCTCACCACCTAGGCGGGAGGGCCAGGAGACCCAGTACTTC. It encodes CASSPPRREGQETQYF.

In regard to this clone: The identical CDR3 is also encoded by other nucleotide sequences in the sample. The CDR3 reads CASSSYTEAFF. CDR3 bases: TGTGCCAGCAGCAGTTACACTGAAGCTTTCTTT. The chain combines TRBV7-9 with TRBJ1-1; D not resolved. Germline-derived CDR1 and CDR2 are SEHNR and FQNEAQ (reference sequence). V gave up 5 bases and J gave up 3 bases, with 4 bases separating them. The CDR3 is 11 amino acids.